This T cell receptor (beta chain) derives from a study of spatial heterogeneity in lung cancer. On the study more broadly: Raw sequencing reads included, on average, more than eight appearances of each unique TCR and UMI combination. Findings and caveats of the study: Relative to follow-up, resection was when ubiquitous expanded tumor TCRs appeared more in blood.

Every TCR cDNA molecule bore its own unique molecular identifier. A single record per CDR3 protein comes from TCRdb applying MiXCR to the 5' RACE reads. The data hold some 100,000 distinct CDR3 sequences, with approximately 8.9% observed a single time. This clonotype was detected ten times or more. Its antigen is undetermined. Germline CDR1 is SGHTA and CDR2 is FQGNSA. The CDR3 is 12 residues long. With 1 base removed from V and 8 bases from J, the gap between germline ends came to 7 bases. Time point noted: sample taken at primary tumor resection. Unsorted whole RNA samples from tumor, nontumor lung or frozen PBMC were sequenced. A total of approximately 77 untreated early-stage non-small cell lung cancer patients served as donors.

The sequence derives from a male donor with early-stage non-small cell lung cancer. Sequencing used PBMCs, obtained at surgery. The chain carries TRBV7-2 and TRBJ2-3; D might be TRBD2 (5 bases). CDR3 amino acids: CASSLVGGTQYF. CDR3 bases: TGTGCCAGCAGCTTAGTAGGAGGTACGCAGTATTTT.